Sequencing of this T cell receptor (beta chain) was carried out in a study of beta chain features in type 1 diabetes. Study summary: Age, gender, cell numbers and subset yield matched between patients and controls. Points from the study as a whole: Among patients with Type 1 diabetes, TCRB CDR3s were moderately but significantly shorter in every one of the four CD4+ subsets.

Many counts were recorded for this clone. Its antigen is unidentified. cDNA synthesis used the whole RNA isolate, giving expressed TCRB sequences. Sequencing used immunoSEQ multiplex PCR; TCRdb keeps in-frame clones, though not all of them. The sample has some 360,000 clones; about 10% are singletons. The V gene end was trimmed by 7 bases and the J gene end by 6 bases; junction bases not matched to a gene: 7. CDR1 is LNHDA and CDR2 is SQIVND in the germline V gene (reference sequence). This CDR3 has 13 residues. The chain joins TRBV19 to TRBJ2-7; 9 nucleotides align to TRBD2. The source of this sequence is a man younger than 40 with type 1 diabetes. Sequencing was done on a sample of central memory CD4+ T cells from blood. The CDR3 DNA follows: TGTGCCAGTAAGGTGGCGGGAGGGGGCGAGCAGTACTTC. Protein sequence: CASKVAGGGEQYF.